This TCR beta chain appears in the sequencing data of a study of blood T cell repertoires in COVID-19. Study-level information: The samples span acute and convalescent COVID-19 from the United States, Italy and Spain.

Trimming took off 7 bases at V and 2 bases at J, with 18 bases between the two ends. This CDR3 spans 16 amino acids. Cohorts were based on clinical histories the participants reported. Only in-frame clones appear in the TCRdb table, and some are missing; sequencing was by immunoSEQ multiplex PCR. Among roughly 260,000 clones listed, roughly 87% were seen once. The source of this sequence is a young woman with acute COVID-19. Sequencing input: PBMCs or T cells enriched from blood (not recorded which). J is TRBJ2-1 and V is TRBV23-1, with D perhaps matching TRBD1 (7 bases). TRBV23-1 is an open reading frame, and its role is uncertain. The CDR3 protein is CASIPRGDGTYNEQFF. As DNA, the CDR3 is TGCGCCAGCATTCCCAGGGGGGACGGCACCTACAATGAGCAGTTCTTC.